This TCR beta chain appears in the sequencing data of a study of cytotoxic CD8 clonotypes in ibrutinib-treated CLL. CDR1 and CDR2 from the germline V gene are LNHDA and SQIVND (reference sequence). V dropped 3 bases and J dropped 4 bases, with 16 bases sitting between them. This CDR3 has 16 residues. Here immunoSEQ multiplex PCR was the method, and the copy in TCRdb shows in-frame clones only, minus some. The sample includes approximately 150,000 clones, about 88% of them seen just once. The sequences come from PBMCs, collected at disease progression, from a patient treated with ibrutinib. The V gene is TRBV19, the J gene TRBJ1-5; D is possibly TRBD1 (5 bases). This TCR was recovered from a human donor with chronic lymphocytic leukemia. CDR3: CASSMQGGFKNQPQHF. Written as DNA, the CDR3 is TGTGCCAGTAGTATGCAGGGAGGGTTTAAGAATCAGCCCCAGCATTTT.